The sequence of this T cell receptor beta chain was determined in a study of blood T cell repertoires in COVID-19. Overall study: Sample material is recorded as cDNA or gDNA derived from T cells, B-cell-depleted T cells, or PBMCs.

Study processing details: Amplification with reference gene primers provided the estimates of nucleated cell counts. Generated by immunoSEQ multiplex PCR, the TCRdb table keeps only in-frame clones and is missing some. V and J calls and clone size are given by that table; D and trimming were obtained from the DNA. Altogether about 300,000 clones are present, approximately 88% being singletons, with the ten largest covering 1.5% to 2%. Enrolment of Seattle patients took place during active infection, and they were followed longitudinally. The sample taken for sequencing was peripheral blood. The TCR sequence derives from a woman under 40 with COVID-19, enrolled during active disease.

CDR3 in amino acids: CASSLAEGAKTEAFF. The DNA of the CDR3 is TGTGCCAGCAGCTTAGCTGAGGGGGCGAAAACTGAAGCTTTCTTT. V and J are TRBV7-9 and TRBJ1-1; 7 bases are a match to TRBD1. CDR3 length: 15 amino acids. After removal of 0 bases from V and 5 bases from J, the junction contained 6 bases not matched to a gene. Germline assignment: CDR1 SEHNR and CDR2 FQNEAQ (reference sequence).